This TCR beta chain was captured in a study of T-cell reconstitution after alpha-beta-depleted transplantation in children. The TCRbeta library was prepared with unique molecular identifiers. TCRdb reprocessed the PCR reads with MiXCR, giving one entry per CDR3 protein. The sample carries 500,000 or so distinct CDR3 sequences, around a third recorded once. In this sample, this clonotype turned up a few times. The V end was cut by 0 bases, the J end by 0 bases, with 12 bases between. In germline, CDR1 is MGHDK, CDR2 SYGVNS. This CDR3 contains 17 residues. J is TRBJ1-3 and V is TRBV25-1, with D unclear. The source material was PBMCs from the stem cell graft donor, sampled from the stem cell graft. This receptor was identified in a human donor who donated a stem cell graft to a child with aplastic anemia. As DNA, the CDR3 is TGTGCCAGCAGTGAATATCGGGGAGCCAGCTCTGGAAACACCATATATTTT. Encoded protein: CASSEYRGASSGNTIYF.